The T cell receptor (beta chain) described here comes from a study of T cell repertoires in urothelial bladder cancer. The wider study: Resected lesion stages: three cT0, three cTa, three cT1, three cT2+.

Only in-frame clones appear in the TCRdb table, and some are missing; sequencing was by immunoSEQ multiplex PCR. The sample has more than 9,000 clones; 68% are singletons. In the case of this clone: Its antigen is not known.

There are 16 residues in the CDR3. The V gene's germline CDR1 is SGHRS and CDR2 YFSETQ. V gave up 1 base and J gave up 1 base, with 12 bases separating them. Study results and caveats: A single clone reached 2% to 2.5% in benign versus up to roughly 17% in carcinoma.

This chain joins TRBV5-1 and TRBJ2-1, with D possibly TRBD2 on 5 matching bases. The sequenced sample consisted of tumor-infiltrating cells from bladder cancer. The clonotype was recovered from a human donor with a benign inflammatory bladder lesion. DNA of the CDR3: TGCGCCAGCAGCTTGTTCGGGGAAAGTTCCTACAATGAGCAGTTCTTC. Protein: CASSLFGESSYNEQFF. The whole variable domain, filled in from reference TRBV5-1 and TRBJ2-1, reads KAGVTQTPRYLIKTRGQQVTLSCSPISGHRSVSWYQQTPGQGLQFLFEYFSETQRNKGNFPGRFSGRQFSNSRSEMNVSTLELGDSALYLCASSLFGESSYNEQFFGPGTRLTVL.